This paragraph covers one T cell receptor (beta chain) sequence. What it recognizes is unknown. Data came from immunoSEQ multiplex PCR; TCRdb stores just in-frame clones and leaves some out. The sample lists about 120,000 clones; 89% were seen once. The data derive from a study of cytomegalovirus exposure and HLA in healthy donors. Study findings and constraints: For most TCR sequences rarity was the rule, although some public TCRs occurred in many donors.

V trimming: 5 bases; J trimming: 5 bases; junction bases outside the gene matches: 6. The length of the CDR3 is 13 residues. Germline V lookup: CDR1 MGHDK, CDR2 SYGVNS. The clonotype originates from a young woman in good health and CMV-seronegative. Material for sequencing was PBMCs. The chain employs TRBV25-1 and TRBJ2-7; 7 bases are a match to TRBD2. DNA for the CDR3: TGTGCCAGCAGTCGGGACTACACCCACGAGCAGTACTTC. It codes for CASSRDYTHEQYF.